The 23 T cell receptor beta chains listed next were all sequenced from one sample in a study of post-analysis software for immune sequencing data. These receptors lack a known antigen. Researchers reported that TCR beta cDNA libraries carried unique molecular identifiers. TCRdb re-derived calls from the PCR reads in MiXCR, one entry per CDR3 protein. Of about 540,000 distinct CDR3 sequences listed, 30% to 40% are singletons. Points from the study as a whole: Patients had higher frequencies than controls of roughly five TRBV segments, including TRBV5-6, TRBV5-1 and TRBV20-1.

The sample taken for sequencing was blood. These receptors all come from a girl aged 2-17 years with multiple sclerosis.

This clonotype was seen only a few times. The CDR3 DNA reads as TGCAGTGCTAGGACAGGGCAGAGGGTCACTGAAGCTTTCTTT. This gives the protein CSARTGQRVTEAFF. V and J are TRBV20-1 and TRBJ1-1; TRBD1 agrees at 7 bases. Trimming cost V 3 bases and J 4 bases; bases outside gene matches: 8. CDR1 DFQATT and CDR2 SNEGSKA come from the germline V gene (reference sequence). The CDR3 consists of 14 residues.

This clonotype came up a few times. J is TRBJ2-1 and V is TRBV6-4; D unresolved. The CDR3 runs 14 residues. Germline V gene lookup returns CDR1 MRHNA and CDR2 SNTAGT. V was trimmed by 6 bases and J by 6 bases, leaving 15 bases between them. CDR3 nucleotide sequence: TGTGCCAGCAGCCCGGGCCCCTGGGCCAATGAGCAGTTCTTC. It is translated as CASSPGPWANEQFF.

The J gene is TRBJ2-5, the V gene TRBV11-1; D is possibly TRBD2 (5 bases). Germline V gene lookup returns CDR1 SGHAT and CDR2 FQDESV (reference sequence). The CDR3 has 14 amino acids. Between the trimmed V and J ends, which lost 5 bases and 11 bases, there was a span of 21 bases. The CDR3 spells CASSPEGLYNEQYF. CDR3 sequence (DNA): TGTGCCAGCAGCCCCGAGGGTCTGTACAATGAGCAGTACTTC.

This chain links TRBV5-6 with TRBJ2-4; weak D call: TRBD2 (6 bases). This CDR3 region has 12 residues. The V gene's germline CDR1 is SGHDT and CDR2 YYEEEE. V was clipped by 6 bases and J by 8 bases, with 12 bases between them. The CDR3 coding sequence is TGTGCCAGCATCCCTGGAGGGGACATTCAGTACTTC. Translation: CASIPGGDIQYF.

The chain couples TRBV7-9 to TRBJ2-5; maybe TRBD1 (6 bases). V was clipped by 10 bases and J by 2 bases, with 11 bases between them. Germline CDR1 reads SEHNR; CDR2 reads FQNEAQ (reference sequence). The CDR3 length is 12 residues. This CDR3 is CANGQIQETQYF. The CDR3 region has the DNA TGTGCCAATGGACAGATACAAGAGACCCAGTACTTC.

The rearrangement joins TRBV4-1 to TRBJ1-2; 12 bases are shared with TRBD1. The CDR3 consists of 15 residues. Germline trimming cut 4 bases from V and 6 bases from J; bases unmatched to any gene: 6. CDR1 and CDR2 (germline): MGHRA, YSYEKL. CDR3 in DNA: TGCGCCAGCAGCCGCCTGGGACAGGGGGCAAATGGCTACACCTTC. Protein product: CASSRLGQGANGYTF.

This clonotype was picked up many times. The V gene is TRBV20-1, the J gene TRBJ2-7; 9 positions agree with TRBD2. Germline V gene lookup returns CDR1 DFQATT and CDR2 SNEGSKA (reference sequence). This CDR3 spans 16 amino acids. J gave up 2 bases and V 3 bases, and 11 bases lay outside the gene matches. In DNA form, the CDR3 reads TGCAGTGCTAGCAGTCGGCTAGCGGGGTCCACCTACGAGCAGTACTTC. Translation: CSASSRLAGSTYEQYF.

The V call is TRBV4-1, the J call TRBJ2-5; D is undetermined. Germline lookup yields CDR1 MGHRA and CDR2 YSYEKL. The CDR3 extends over 12 amino acids. The V gene lost 0 bases and the J gene lost 9 bases, with 8 bases spanning the gap. The CDR3 loop is CASSQDLAAQYF. For the CDR3, the DNA is TGCGCCAGCAGCCAAGATCTTGCAGCCCAGTACTTC.

This clonotype was detected a few times. The chain employs TRBV6-6 and TRBJ1-4; D is uncertain. Germline CDR1 MNHNY, CDR2 SVGAGI (reference sequence). V shed 6 bases and J shed 3 bases, with 11 bases lying between them. The CDR3 has 14 residues. The CDR3 region has the DNA TGTGCCAGCAGACTCCGGGCAGCTAATGAAAAACTGTTTTTT. Its protein is CASRLRAANEKLFF.

This clonotype has ten or more counts. The chain recombines TRBV6-5 with TRBJ1-2; D is ambiguous. The CDR3 is 15 residues long. The V end lost 8 bases, the J end lost 4 bases, and 20 bases lay between the germline ends. Germline loops: CDR1 MNHEY, CDR2 SVGAGI. CDR3 sequence: CASGRRHNDLYGYTF. The CDR3 coding sequence is TGTGCCAGCGGACGCCGTCACAACGATCTCTATGGCTACACCTTC.

About this clonotype: The junction does not match germline at one end; this may be a read error. V and J are TRBV7-3 and TRBJ1-6; D is possibly TRBD1 (5 bases). Germline CDR1 and CDR2: SGHTA and FQGTGA. The CDR3 is 17 amino acids. Here the CDR3 DNA reads TGTGCCAGCAGCTTAAATATACGGCAAGGGGAGTATTCCCCCCTCCACTTT. Translated, it gives CASSLNIRQGEYSPLHF.

This clonotype appeared a few times. CDR3 bases: TGTGCCACCAGTGCTCTCATCCGAGGTACGGAGACCCAGTACTTC. Encoded protein: CATSALIRGTETQYF. The chain has TRBV24-1 and TRBJ2-5, with unresolved D. V lost 5 bases and J 5 bases, leaving 17 bases between the germline ends. The CDR3 has 15 residues. Germline loops: CDR1 KGHDR, CDR2 SFDVKD.

V and J are TRBV4-2 and TRBJ2-7; 12 bases are shared with TRBD2. Germline V gives CDR1 LGHNA, CDR2 YNFKEQ. The CDR3 totals 20 residues. V dropped 1 base and J dropped 2; count of bases not matched to a gene: 15. The CDR3 protein is CASSQAGSRLAGAPAYEQYF. DNA for the CDR3: TGTGCCAGCAGCCAAGCCGGGAGCAGACTAGCGGGGGCCCCGGCCTACGAGCAGTACTTC.

This clonotype was detected only a few times. The V gene is TRBV7-9, the J gene TRBJ2-7; maybe TRBD1 (5 bases). The CDR3 has 13 residues. V lost 9 bases, J lost 5 bases, and 17 bases lay in between. Looked up from germline, CDR1 is SEHNR and CDR2 is FQNEAQ (reference sequence). CDR3 sequence reads: CASGHSGPHEQYF. The CDR3 DNA is TGTGCCAGTGGACATTCCGGCCCTCACGAGCAGTACTTC.

The CDR3 sequence is CASSPWGAKNNEQFF. In DNA form, the CDR3 reads TGCGCCAGCAGCCCTTGGGGGGCCAAGAACAATGAGCAGTTCTTC. The chain links TRBV10-1 to TRBJ2-1; either TRBD1 or TRBD2 may fit D (6 bases each). CDR3 length equals 15 residues. CDR1 WNHNN and CDR2 SYGVQD come from the germline V gene (reference sequence). The V and J ends lost 6 bases and 5 bases respectively, with 17 bases between them.

This clonotype was picked up a small number of times. J is TRBJ2-1 and V is TRBV20-1; the D is unclear. This CDR3 region has 13 residues. V was trimmed by 4 bases and J by 6 bases, leaving 13 bases between them. The germline gives CDR1 DFQATT, CDR2 SNEGSKA (reference sequence). The CDR3 here is CSANVELRNEQFF. CDR3 coding DNA: TGCAGTGCTAACGTGGAGCTACGCAATGAGCAGTTCTTC.

The CDR3 loop is CASSQVNLNPTQYF. The DNA for the CDR3 is TGCGCCAGCAGCCAAGTTAACCTGAATCCGACCCAGTACTTC. The rearrangement joins TRBV4-1 to TRBJ2-4; no reliable D call. The DNA end favors TRBJ2-5, so the J call may be wrong. Germline V gene sequence: CDR1 MGHRA, CDR2 YSYEKL. This CDR3 has 14 amino acids.

The rearrangement uses TRBV20-1 and TRBJ1-4, with D possibly matching TRBD1 (6 bases). The CDR3 extends over 15 amino acids. V dropped 6 bases and J dropped 1 base, with 15 bases sitting between them. CDR1 is DFQATT, CDR2 SNEGSKA, per germline (reference sequence). CDR3 protein: CSAQMGGGTNEKLFF. CDR3 bases: TGCAGTGCCCAGATGGGAGGGGGAACTAATGAAAAACTGTTTTTT.

A few counts support this clonotype. The V gene is TRBV7-9, the J gene TRBJ2-3, with D unclear. Trimming left V 11 bases short and J 3 bases short, with 6 bases between. Germline-derived CDR1 and CDR2 are SEHNR and FQNEAQ (reference sequence). The CDR3 is made up of 10 amino acids. Written as DNA, the CDR3 is TGTGCCCTTGATACAGATACGCAGTATTTT. Encoded protein: CALDTDTQYF.

This chain links TRBV4-1 with TRBJ1-4; D possibly corresponds to TRBD1 (6 bases). This CDR3 is built from 13 residues. Germline loops: CDR1 MGHRA, CDR2 YSYEKL. Trimming left V 4 bases short and J 8 bases short, with 11 bases between. CDR3: CASSPRTAEKLFF. In DNA, the CDR3 is TGCGCCAGCAGCCCCCGGACAGCCGAAAAACTGTTTTTT.

The rearrangement links TRBV6-5 to TRBJ1-5; possibly TRBD1 for D (5 bases). The CDR3 is made up of 14 amino acids. CDR1 and CDR2 from the germline V gene are MNHEY and SVGAGI. Trimming took off 9 bases at V and 2 bases at J, with 14 bases between the two ends. In nucleotides, the CDR3 is TGTGCCAGTGGTTCGGACAAGGGCAATCAGCCCCAGCATTTT. It codes for CASGSDKGNQPQHF.

The chain combines TRBV9 with TRBJ2-7; D is unclear. The germline V gene has CDR1 SGDLS and CDR2 YYNGEE. The V end lost 0 bases, the J end lost 4 bases, and 14 bases lay between the germline ends. The CDR3 is 15 amino acids. CDR3 coding DNA: TGTGCCAGCAGCGTAGAGCTGGGTTCAGCATACGAGCAGTACTTC. The encoded protein is CASSVELGSAYEQYF.

CDR3 nucleotides: TGTGCTACGCGGTCTCAAGAGACCCAGTACTTC. Translation: CATRSQETQYF. The chain carries TRBV10-3 and TRBJ2-5; D is uncertain. There are 11 residues in the CDR3. CDR1 is ENHRY and CDR2 is SYGVKD in the germline V gene.